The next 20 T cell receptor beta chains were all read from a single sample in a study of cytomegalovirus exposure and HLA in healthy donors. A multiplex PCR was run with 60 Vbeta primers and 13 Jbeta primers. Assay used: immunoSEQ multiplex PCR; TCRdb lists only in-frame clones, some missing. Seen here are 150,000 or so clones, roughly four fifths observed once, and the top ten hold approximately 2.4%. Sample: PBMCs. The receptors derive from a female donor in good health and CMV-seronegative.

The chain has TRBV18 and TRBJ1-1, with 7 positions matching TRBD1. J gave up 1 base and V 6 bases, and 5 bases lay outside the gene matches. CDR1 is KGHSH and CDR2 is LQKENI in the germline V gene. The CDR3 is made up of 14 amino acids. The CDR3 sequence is CASSPGTANTEAFF. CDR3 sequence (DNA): TGTGCCAGCTCGCCAGGGACAGCGAACACTGAAGCTTTCTTT.

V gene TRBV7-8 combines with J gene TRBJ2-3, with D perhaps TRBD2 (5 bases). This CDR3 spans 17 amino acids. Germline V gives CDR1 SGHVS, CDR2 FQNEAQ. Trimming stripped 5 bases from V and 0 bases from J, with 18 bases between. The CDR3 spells CASSQVAGTPSTDTQYF. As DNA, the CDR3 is TGTGCCAGCAGCCAAGTGGCGGGCACCCCTAGCACAGATACGCAGTATTTT.

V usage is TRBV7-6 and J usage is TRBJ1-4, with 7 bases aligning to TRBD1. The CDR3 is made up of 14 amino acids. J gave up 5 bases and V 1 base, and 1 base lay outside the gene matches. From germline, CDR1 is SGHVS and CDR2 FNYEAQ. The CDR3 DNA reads TGTGCCAGCAGCTTAGTCAGGGGGAATGAAAAACTGTTTTTT. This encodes CASSLVRGNEKLFF.

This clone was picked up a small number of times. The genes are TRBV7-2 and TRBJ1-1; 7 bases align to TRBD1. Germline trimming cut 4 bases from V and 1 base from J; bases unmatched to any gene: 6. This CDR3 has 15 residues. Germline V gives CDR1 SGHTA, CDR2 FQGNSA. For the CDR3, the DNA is TGTGCCAGCAGCTCAACAGCAGGGGGGAACACTGAAGCTTTCTTT. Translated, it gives CASSSTAGGNTEAFF.

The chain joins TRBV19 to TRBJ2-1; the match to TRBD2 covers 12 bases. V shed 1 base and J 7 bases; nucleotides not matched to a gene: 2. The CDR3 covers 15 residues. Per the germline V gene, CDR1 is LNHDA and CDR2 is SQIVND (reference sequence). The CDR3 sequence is CASSIASGGVNEQFF. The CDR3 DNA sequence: TGTGCCAGTAGTATAGCTAGCGGGGGGGTGAATGAGCAGTTCTTC.

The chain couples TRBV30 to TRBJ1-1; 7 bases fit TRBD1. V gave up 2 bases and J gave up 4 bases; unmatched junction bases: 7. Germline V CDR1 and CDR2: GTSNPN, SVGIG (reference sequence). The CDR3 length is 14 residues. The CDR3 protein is CAWSTTGISTEAFF. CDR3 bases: TGTGCCTGGAGTACGACAGGGATATCCACTGAAGCTTTCTTT.

CDR3 DNA: TGTGCCACCAGCAGAGATGGATCCAGCGGGGGGGTCCAAGAGACCCAGTACTTC. It is translated as CATSRDGSSGGVQETQYF. The V call is TRBV15, the J call TRBJ2-5; 10 nucleotides agree with TRBD2. CDR3 length: 18 amino acids. Trimming cost V 0 bases and J 1 base; bases outside gene matches: 8. Germline CDR1 LNHNV, CDR2 YYDKDF (reference sequence).

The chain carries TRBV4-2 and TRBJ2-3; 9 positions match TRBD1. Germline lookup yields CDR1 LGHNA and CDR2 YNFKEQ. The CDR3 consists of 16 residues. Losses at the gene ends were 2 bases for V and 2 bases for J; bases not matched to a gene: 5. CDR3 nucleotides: TGTGCCAGCAGCCAAACCGGGACAGGGCCCACAGATACGCAGTATTTT. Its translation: CASSQTGTGPTDTQYF.

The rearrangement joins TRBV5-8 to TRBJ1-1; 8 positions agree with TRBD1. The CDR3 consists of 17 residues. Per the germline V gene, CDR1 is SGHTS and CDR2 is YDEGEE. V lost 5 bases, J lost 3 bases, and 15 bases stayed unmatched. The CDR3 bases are TGTGCCAGCAGGGTTGGCAGGGGGCGACGCGGCCACACTGAAGCTTTCTTT. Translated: CASRVGRGRRGHTEAFF.

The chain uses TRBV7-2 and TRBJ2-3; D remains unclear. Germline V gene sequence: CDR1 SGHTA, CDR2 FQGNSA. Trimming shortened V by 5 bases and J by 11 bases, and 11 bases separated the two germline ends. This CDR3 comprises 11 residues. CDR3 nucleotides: TGTGCCAGCAGCAGCCTGCGGAAGCAGTATTTT. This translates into CASSSLRKQYF.

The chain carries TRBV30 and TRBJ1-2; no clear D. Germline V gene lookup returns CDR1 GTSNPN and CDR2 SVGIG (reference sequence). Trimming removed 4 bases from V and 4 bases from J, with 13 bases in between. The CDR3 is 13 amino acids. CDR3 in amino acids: CAWTGLLFYGYTF. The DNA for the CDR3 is TGTGCCTGGACAGGTTTACTCTTCTATGGCTACACCTTC. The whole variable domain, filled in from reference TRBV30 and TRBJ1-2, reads SQTIHQWPATLVQPVGSPLSLECTVEGTSNPNLYWYRQAAGRGLQLLFYSVGIGQISSEVPQNLSASRPQDRQFILSSKKLLLSDSGFYLCAWTGLLFYGYTFGSGTRLTVV.

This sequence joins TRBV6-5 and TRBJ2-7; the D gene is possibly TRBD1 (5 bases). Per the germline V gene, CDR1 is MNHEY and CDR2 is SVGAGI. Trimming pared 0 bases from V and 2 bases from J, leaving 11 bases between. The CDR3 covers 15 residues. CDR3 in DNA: TGTGCCAGCAGTTACTCCCTGACAGTTACCTACGAGCAGTACTTC. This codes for CASSYSLTVTYEQYF.

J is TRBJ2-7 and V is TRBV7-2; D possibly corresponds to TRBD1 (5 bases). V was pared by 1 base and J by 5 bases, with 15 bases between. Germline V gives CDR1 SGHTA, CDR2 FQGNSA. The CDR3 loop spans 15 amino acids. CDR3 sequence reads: CASSLGTPRVNEQYF. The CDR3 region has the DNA TGTGCCAGCAGCTTAGGGACACCCAGAGTCAACGAGCAGTACTTC.

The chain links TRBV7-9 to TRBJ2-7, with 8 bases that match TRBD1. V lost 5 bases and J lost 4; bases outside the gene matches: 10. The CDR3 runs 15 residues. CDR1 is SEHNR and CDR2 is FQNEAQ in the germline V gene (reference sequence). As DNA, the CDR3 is TGTGCCAGCAGCGGAGCCGGACAGGGATATTACGAGCAGTACTTC. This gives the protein CASSGAGQGYYEQYF.

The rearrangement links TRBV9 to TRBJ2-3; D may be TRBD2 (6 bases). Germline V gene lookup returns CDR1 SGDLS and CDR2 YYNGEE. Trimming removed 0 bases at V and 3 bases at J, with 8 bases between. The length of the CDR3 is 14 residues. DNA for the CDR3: TGTGCCAGCAGCGTAGTGACTAGTACAGATACGCAGTATTTT. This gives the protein CASSVVTSTDTQYF.

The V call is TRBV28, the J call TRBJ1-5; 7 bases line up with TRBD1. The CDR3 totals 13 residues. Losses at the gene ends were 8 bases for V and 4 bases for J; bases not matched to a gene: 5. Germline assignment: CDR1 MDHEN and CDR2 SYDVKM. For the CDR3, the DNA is TGTGCCAGCGGTTCGACAGGGAATCAGCCCCAGCATTTT. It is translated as CASGSTGNQPQHF.

The chain's CDR3 is CASSSYYGSYEQYF. The CDR3 DNA reads as TGTGCCAGCAGTTCTTACTACGGGTCCTACGAGCAGTACTTC. The gene calls are TRBV6-5 and TRBJ2-5; D ambiguous. Near its end, the DNA agrees better with TRBJ2-7, so the J call may be wrong. This CDR3 comprises 14 residues. Germline CDR1 is MNHEY and CDR2 is SVGAGI.

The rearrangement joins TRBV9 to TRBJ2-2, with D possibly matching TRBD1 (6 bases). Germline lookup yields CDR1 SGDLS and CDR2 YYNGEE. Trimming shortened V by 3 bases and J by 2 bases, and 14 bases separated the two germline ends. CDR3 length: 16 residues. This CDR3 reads CASSARGMINTGELFF. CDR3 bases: TGTGCCAGCAGCGCGAGGGGGATGATCAACACCGGGGAGCTGTTTTTT.

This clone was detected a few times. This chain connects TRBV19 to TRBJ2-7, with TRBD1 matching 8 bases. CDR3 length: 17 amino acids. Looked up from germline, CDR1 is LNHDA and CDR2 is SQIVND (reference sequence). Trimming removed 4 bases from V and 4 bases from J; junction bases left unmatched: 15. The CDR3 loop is CASSSLGTGRIGYEQYF. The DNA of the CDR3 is TGTGCCAGTAGTAGCCTTGGGACAGGAAGGATAGGGTACGAGCAGTACTTC.

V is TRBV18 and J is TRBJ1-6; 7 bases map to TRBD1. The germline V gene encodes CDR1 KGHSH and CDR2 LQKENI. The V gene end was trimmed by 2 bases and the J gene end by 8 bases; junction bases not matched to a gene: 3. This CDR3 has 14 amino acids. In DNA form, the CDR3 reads TGTGCCAGCTCACCATCCGACAGGGATTCACCCCTCCACTTT. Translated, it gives CASSPSDRDSPLHF.